Shown below are 30 T cell receptor beta chains from a single sample sequenced in a study of T cell responses to AZD1222 COVID-19 vaccine. The repertoire was sequenced with immunoSEQ multiplex PCR; TCRdb's copy has only in-frame clones and lacks some. This repertoire shows about 130,000 clones, 90% to 95% found once; its top ten account for over 2.5%. The sequenced sample was peripheral blood, obtained on day 0 of AZD1222 vaccination. The receptors come from an adult in good health.

The chain joins TRBV25-1 to TRBJ1-2, with D perhaps matching TRBD1 (6 bases). This CDR3 is 14 amino acids long. Germline-derived CDR1 and CDR2 are MGHDK and SYGVNS. The ends were cut back, 4 bases at V and 2 bases at J, with 11 bases in the middle. The CDR3 region has the DNA TGTGCCAGCAGTGTAGCAACAGGGAACTATGGCTACACCTTC. As protein: CASSVATGNYGYTF.

This chain connects TRBV20-1 to TRBJ2-1; unclear D gene. V was shortened by 1 base and J by 8 bases, with 6 bases between the two germline ends. Germline CDR1 reads DFQATT; CDR2 reads SNEGSKA (reference sequence). This CDR3 spans 11 amino acids. CDR3 residues: CSARGFHEQFF. In DNA form, the CDR3 reads TGCAGTGCTAGAGGTTTCCATGAGCAGTTCTTC.

This chain joins TRBV27 and TRBJ2-7, with 7 nucleotides matching TRBD1. The CDR3 has 13 residues. Germline-derived CDR1 and CDR2 are MNHEY and SMNVEV (reference sequence). The trim removed 4 bases at V and 2 bases at J, leaving 2 bases unmatched. Written as DNA, the CDR3 is TGTGCCAGCAGTTCGGGACAGACCTACGAGCAGTACTTC. Its translation is CASSSGQTYEQYF.

The V and J genes are TRBV6-5 and TRBJ2-7, with 7 nucleotides matching TRBD1. The CDR3 spans 15 residues. CDR1 and CDR2 from the germline V gene are MNHEY and SVGAGI. J was trimmed by 1 base and V by 6 bases; bases with no gene match: 9. This CDR3 is CASRRGQESSYEQYF. For the CDR3, the DNA is TGTGCCAGCAGGAGGGGGCAGGAGAGTTCCTACGAGCAGTACTTC.

The V gene is TRBV3-1 (or the pseudogene TRBV3-2), the J gene TRBJ1-4; D is uncertain. CDR1 and CDR2 from the germline V gene are LGHDT and YNNKEL (reference sequence). The CDR3 length is 16 residues. Trimming removed 4 bases at V and 0 bases at J, with 12 bases between. The CDR3, as DNA: TGTGCCAGCAGCCCCCAAAGACGGGCAACTAATGAAAAACTGTTTTTT. Its translation: CASSPQRRATNEKLFF.

The V call is TRBV4-1, the J call TRBJ1-1, with 7 bases matching TRBD1. With V trimmed by 3 bases and J by 1 base, 11 bases remained unmatched. From germline, CDR1 is MGHRA and CDR2 YSYEKL. There are 17 residues in the CDR3. The CDR3 loop is CASSHERQGVTNTEAFF. The CDR3 DNA reads as TGCGCCAGCAGCCACGAACGACAGGGTGTGACGAACACTGAAGCTTTCTTT.

This chain connects TRBV24-1 to TRBJ1-1, with 7 bases that match TRBD1. J gave up 2 bases and V 7 bases, and 3 bases lay outside the gene matches. This CDR3 region has 13 residues. The germline CDR1 and CDR2 sequences are KGHDR and SFDVKD. The CDR3 sequence: CATRGTDNTEAFF. CDR3 coding DNA: TGTGCCACCAGAGGGACAGACAACACTGAAGCTTTCTTT.

CDR3 sequence: CASSQDKSGGANEKLFF. The CDR3 coding sequence is TGTGCCAGCAGCCAAGATAAATCCGGGGGTGCTAATGAAAAACTGTTTTTT. J is TRBJ1-4 and V is TRBV4-2, with D tentatively TRBD1 (5 bases). V lost 0 bases and J lost 3, with 14 bases in between. The CDR3 spans 17 residues. In germline, CDR1 is LGHNA, CDR2 YNFKEQ.

The chain uses TRBV27 and TRBJ2-7, with D tentatively TRBD2 (6 bases). Looked up from germline, CDR1 is MNHEY and CDR2 is SMNVEV (reference sequence). This CDR3 is built from 13 residues. Trimming left V 11 bases short and J 1 base short, with 15 bases between. In DNA form, the CDR3 reads TGTGCCGCTCGGGACTCTAATTCCTACGAGCAGTACTTC. It encodes CAARDSNSYEQYF.

A single count supports this clone. The rearrangement links TRBV14 to TRBJ2-7, with 7 bases identical to TRBD2. Per germline, CDR1 SGHDN and CDR2 FVKESK. The CDR3 runs 15 residues. Losses at the gene ends were 3 bases for V and 5 bases for J; bases not matched to a gene: 10. CDR3 coding DNA: TGTGCCAGCAGCCAGGAACTAGCGTTGCGTCACGAGCAGTACTTC. As protein: CASSQELALRHEQYF.

This chain uses TRBV5-5 with TRBJ1-3; D remains ambiguous. Trimming took off 2 bases at V and 0 bases at J, with 9 bases between the two ends. The CDR3 length is 15 residues. Germline V lookup: CDR1 SGHKS, CDR2 YYEKEE (reference sequence). The CDR3 region is CASSFLGSSGNTIYF. The CDR3 DNA reads TGTGCCAGCAGCTTTCTTGGGAGCTCTGGAAACACCATATATTTT.

The chain employs TRBV5-5 and TRBJ2-7, with D perhaps matching TRBD2 (6 bases). Deletions cut 4 bases from V and 1 base from J, with 15 bases between. Per the germline V gene, CDR1 is SGHKS and CDR2 is YYEKEE (reference sequence). CDR3 size: 15 residues. CDR3 loop: CASSGGTSLSYEQYF. The CDR3, as DNA: TGTGCCAGCAGCGGCGGGACGAGTCTATCCTACGAGCAGTACTTC. The full variable domain, with the rest looked up from reference TRBV5-5 and TRBJ2-7, is DAGVTQSPTHLIKTRGQQVTLRCSPISGHKSVSWYQQVLGQGPQFIFQYYEKEERGRGNFPDRFSARQFPNYSSELNVNALLLGDSALYLCASSGGTSLSYEQYFGPGTRLTVT.

This clone has just a few counts. The rearrangement links TRBV9 to TRBJ2-1; 14 bases are a match to TRBD2. The V segment lost 0 bases and the J segment 5 bases; nucleotides outside the gene matches: 7. The length of the CDR3 is 18 residues. The germline CDR1 and CDR2 sequences are SGDLS and YYNGEE. This chain's CDR3 is CASSVDGTSGRVNNEQFF. In DNA form, the CDR3 reads TGTGCCAGCAGCGTAGATGGGACTAGCGGGAGAGTCAACAATGAGCAGTTCTTC.

J is TRBJ1-6 and V is TRBV5-1; possible D gene TRBD1, 5 bases. The length of the CDR3 is 16 residues. Per germline, CDR1 SGHRS and CDR2 YFSETQ. Trimming took 4 bases from V and 8 from J, leaving 19 bases between them. The CDR3 DNA follows: TGCGCCAGCAGCCCGGCGGGAGGGGAGGCTTATTCACCCCTCCACTTT. It encodes CASSPAGGEAYSPLHF.

The chain links TRBV7-2 to TRBJ2-7; D not certain. Trimming took 4 bases from V and 6 from J, leaving 13 bases between them. The CDR3 contains 13 residues. CDR1 and CDR2 from the germline V gene are SGHTA and FQGNSA. CDR3 DNA sequence: TGTGCCAGCAGCTATGGACCCGTCGGCGAGCAGTACTTC. Translating it yields CASSYGPVGEQYF.

The rearrangement joins TRBV7-3 to TRBJ2-3; D possibly corresponds to TRBD1 (6 bases). The V and J ends lost 5 bases and 2 bases respectively, with 11 bases between them. Germline V gene sequence: CDR1 SGHTA, CDR2 FQGTGA. The CDR3 is 14 residues long. The CDR3 sequence: CASSPDRFTDTQYF. DNA of the CDR3: TGTGCCAGCAGCCCTGACAGGTTCACAGATACGCAGTATTTT.

The V gene is TRBV5-1, the J gene TRBJ2-1; the D gene is possibly TRBD1 (6 bases). Germline values: CDR1 SGHRS, CDR2 YFSETQ. The CDR3 sequence is 15 residues long. V lost 0 bases and J 9 bases, leaving 16 bases between the germline ends. CDR3 sequence reads: CASSLVVGQGSEQFF. The CDR3 DNA reads as TGCGCCAGCAGCTTGGTGGTAGGGCAGGGGAGTGAGCAGTTCTTC.

The chain recombines TRBV3-1 (or the pseudogene TRBV3-2) with TRBJ1-5; the D is unclear. V dropped 0 bases and J dropped 7 bases, with 10 bases sitting between them. There are 14 residues in the CDR3. Germline V gene data show CDR1 as LGHDT and CDR2 as YNNKEL (reference sequence). The DNA for the CDR3 is TGTGCCAGCAGCCAAGACAGAATAGGCCAGCCCCAGCATTTT. Its protein product is CASSQDRIGQPQHF.

The chain employs TRBV4-2 and TRBJ1-2; tentatively, D is TRBD1 (5 bases). The V gene's germline CDR1 is LGHNA and CDR2 YNFKEQ. The CDR3 covers 15 residues. V was pared by 0 bases and J by 4 bases, with 12 bases between. The CDR3: CASSQDLDSRYGYTF. The CDR3, as DNA: TGTGCCAGCAGCCAAGATCTAGACAGCCGCTATGGCTACACCTTC.

This clone was detected once. V and J are TRBV6-1 and TRBJ2-5; no clear D. The CDR3 spans 15 residues. V was cut by 1 base and J by 4 bases, with 13 bases left in between. Per the germline V gene, CDR1 is MNHNS and CDR2 is SASEGT. The CDR3 DNA is TGTGCCAGCAGTGAAGTTGAAGGGTTCGGAGAGACCCAGTACTTC. It translates to CASSEVEGFGETQYF.

The chain joins TRBV7-6 to TRBJ2-5, with 12 bases matching TRBD2. CDR1 and CDR2 (germline): SGHVS, FNYEAQ. The CDR3 is 18 residues long. V gave up 4 bases and J gave up 4 bases; unmatched junction bases: 13. Here the CDR3 reads CASSSWPSGRAIGETQYF. The CDR3, as DNA: TGTGCCAGCAGCTCCTGGCCTAGCGGGAGGGCAATTGGAGAGACCCAGTACTTC.

The chain couples TRBV11-2 to TRBJ2-7; no clear D gene. The germline gives CDR1 SGHAT, CDR2 FQNNGV. The CDR3 spans 11 residues. Trimming shortened V by 2 bases and J by 6 bases, and 5 bases separated the two germline ends. The DNA of the CDR3 is TGTGCCAGCAGCTTATTTCGCGAGCAGTACTTC. Its translation: CASSLFREQYF.

The CDR3 nucleotides are TGTGCCAGCAGCTTAAAGAGGAACACCGGGGAGCTGTTTTTT. It codes for CASSLKRNTGELFF. This chain connects TRBV7-3 to TRBJ2-2; no definite D call. CDR1 and CDR2 from the germline V gene are SGHTA and FQGTGA. V lost 1 base, J lost 1 base, and 4 bases lay in between. The CDR3 totals 14 residues. The complete variable domain, with remaining parts taken from reference TRBV7-3 and TRBJ2-2, reads GAGVSQTPSNKVTEKGKYVELRCDPISGHTALYWYRQSLGQGPEFLIYFQGTGAADDSGLPNDRFFAVRPEGSVSTLKIQRTERGDSAVYLCASSLKRNTGELFFGEGSRLTVL.

This sequence joins TRBV10-3 and TRBJ2-5; weak D call: TRBD2 (5 bases). Germline assignment: CDR1 ENHRY and CDR2 SYGVKD. Between the trimmed V and J ends, which lost 3 bases and 5 bases, there was a span of 10 bases. CDR3 size: 13 residues. The CDR3 sequence: CAISEPRGETQYF. CDR3 nucleotides: TGTGCCATCAGTGAACCCAGAGGGGAGACCCAGTACTTC.

The rearrangement uses TRBV5-6 and TRBJ2-2, with a possible D match to TRBD2 (6 bases). The V gene lost 4 bases and the J gene lost 0 bases, with 10 bases spanning the gap. Germline V lookup: CDR1 SGHDT, CDR2 YYEEEE. This CDR3 has 15 residues. Here the CDR3 reads CASSNGTPNTGELFF. Here the CDR3 DNA reads TGTGCCAGCAGCAACGGGACTCCGAACACCGGGGAGCTGTTTTTT.

The chain is built from TRBV27 and TRBJ2-7; 15 nucleotides agree with TRBD2. CDR1 is MNHEY and CDR2 is SMNVEV in the germline V gene (reference sequence). The V segment lost 6 bases and the J segment 2 bases; nucleotides outside the gene matches: 14. There are 19 residues in the CDR3. The CDR3 DNA is TGTGCCAGCAGGAGACCGGGACTAGCGGGAGGACCATCAACCTACGAGCAGTACTTC. It encodes CASRRPGLAGGPSTYEQYF.

This chain links TRBV7-2 with TRBJ2-2; D is unclear. The V gene's germline CDR1 is SGHTA and CDR2 FQGNSA. The CDR3 sequence is 12 residues long. Between the trimmed V and J ends, which lost 3 bases and 6 bases, there was a span of 5 bases. CDR3: CASSFPPGELFF. The CDR3 DNA is TGTGCCAGCAGCTTCCCCCCCGGGGAGCTGTTTTTT. Filled out from reference TRBV7-2 and TRBJ2-2, the complete variable domain reads GAGVSQSPSNKVTEKGKDVELRCDPISGHTALYWYRQSLGQGLEFLIYFQGNSAPDKSGLPSDRFSAERTGGSVSTLTIQRTQQEDSAVYLCASSFPPGELFFGEGSRLTVL.

This clone has just one count. V is TRBV10-3 and J is TRBJ1-1, with D unclear. This CDR3 is 12 amino acids long. The germline V gene has CDR1 ENHRY and CDR2 SYGVKD. Trimming removed 5 bases from V and 1 base from J, with 5 bases in between. CDR3 nucleotide sequence: TGTGCCATCAGTCGCGCGAACACTGAAGCTTTCTTT. As protein: CAISRANTEAFF.

V is TRBV4-3 and J is TRBJ2-3; TRBD2 aligns across 8 bases. This CDR3 spans 15 amino acids. In germline, CDR1 is LGHNA, CDR2 YSLEER. V trimming: 4 bases; J trimming: 1 base; junction bases outside the gene matches: 4. CDR3 sequence (DNA): TGCGCCAGCAGCCCAGCGGGAGAGGGCACAGATACGCAGTATTTT. This gives the protein CASSPAGEGTDTQYF.

The V call is TRBV6-5, the J call TRBJ2-5, with D tentatively TRBD1 or TRBD2 (5 bases each). In germline, CDR1 is MNHEY, CDR2 SVGAGI. The CDR3 is 14 amino acids. V was trimmed by 9 bases and J by 0 bases, leaving 14 bases between them. The CDR3, as DNA: TGTGCCAGTCGGGACGCAAGGTACCAAGAGACCCAGTACTTC. It is translated as CASRDARYQETQYF.